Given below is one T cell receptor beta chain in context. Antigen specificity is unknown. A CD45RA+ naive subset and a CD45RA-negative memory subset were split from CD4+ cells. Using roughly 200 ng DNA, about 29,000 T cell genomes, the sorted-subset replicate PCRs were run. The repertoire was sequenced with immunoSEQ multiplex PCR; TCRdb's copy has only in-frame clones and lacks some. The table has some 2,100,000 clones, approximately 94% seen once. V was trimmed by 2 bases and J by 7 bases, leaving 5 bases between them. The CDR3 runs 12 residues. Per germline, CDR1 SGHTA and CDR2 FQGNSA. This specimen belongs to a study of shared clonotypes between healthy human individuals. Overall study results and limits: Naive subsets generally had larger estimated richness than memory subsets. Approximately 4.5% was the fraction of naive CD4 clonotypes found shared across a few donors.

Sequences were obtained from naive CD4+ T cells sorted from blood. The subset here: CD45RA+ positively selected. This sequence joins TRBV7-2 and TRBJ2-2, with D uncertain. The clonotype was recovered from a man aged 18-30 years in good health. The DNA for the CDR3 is TGTGCCAGCAGCTTACGAGGCGGGGAGCTGTTTTTT. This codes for CASSLRGGELFF.